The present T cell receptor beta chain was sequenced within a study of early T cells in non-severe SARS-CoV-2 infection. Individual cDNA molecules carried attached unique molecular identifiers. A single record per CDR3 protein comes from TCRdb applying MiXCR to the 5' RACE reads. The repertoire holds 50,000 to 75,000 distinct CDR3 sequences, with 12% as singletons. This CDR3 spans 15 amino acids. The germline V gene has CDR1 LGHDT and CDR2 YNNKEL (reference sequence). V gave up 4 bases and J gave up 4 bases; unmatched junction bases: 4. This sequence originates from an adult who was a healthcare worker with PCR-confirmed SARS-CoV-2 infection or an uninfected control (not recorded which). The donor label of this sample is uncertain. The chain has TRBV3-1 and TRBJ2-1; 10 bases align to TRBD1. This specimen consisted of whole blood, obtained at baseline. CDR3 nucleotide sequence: TGTGCCAGCAGCCCCCGGGACAGGGGATACAATGAGCAGTTCTTC. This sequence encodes CASSPRDRGYNEQFF.